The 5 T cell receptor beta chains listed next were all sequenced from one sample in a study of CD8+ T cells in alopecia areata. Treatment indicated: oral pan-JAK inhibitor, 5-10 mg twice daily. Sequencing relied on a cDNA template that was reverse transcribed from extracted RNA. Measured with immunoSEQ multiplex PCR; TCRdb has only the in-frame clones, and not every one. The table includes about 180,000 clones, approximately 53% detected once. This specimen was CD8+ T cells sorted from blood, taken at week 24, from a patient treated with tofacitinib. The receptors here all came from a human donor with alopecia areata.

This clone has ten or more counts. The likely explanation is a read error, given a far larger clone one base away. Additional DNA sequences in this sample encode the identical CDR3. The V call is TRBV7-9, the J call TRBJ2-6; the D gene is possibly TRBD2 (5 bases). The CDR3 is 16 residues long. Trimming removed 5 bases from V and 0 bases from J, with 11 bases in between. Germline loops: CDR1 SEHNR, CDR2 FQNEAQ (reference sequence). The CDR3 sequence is CASSQDGSSGANVLTF. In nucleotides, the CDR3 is TGTGCCAGCAGCCAAGATGGGAGCTCTGGGGCCAACGTCCTGACTTTC.

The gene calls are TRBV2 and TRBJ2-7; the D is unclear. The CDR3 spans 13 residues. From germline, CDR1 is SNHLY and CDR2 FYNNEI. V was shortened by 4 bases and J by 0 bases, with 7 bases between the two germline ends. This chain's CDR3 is CASSVVSSYEQYF. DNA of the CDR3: TGTGCCAGCAGTGTCGTATCCTCCTACGAGCAGTACTTC.

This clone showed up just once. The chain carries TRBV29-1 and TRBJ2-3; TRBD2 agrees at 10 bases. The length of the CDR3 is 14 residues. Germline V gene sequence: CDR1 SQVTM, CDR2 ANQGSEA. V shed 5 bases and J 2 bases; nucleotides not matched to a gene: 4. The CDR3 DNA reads TGCAGCGTTAGCGGGGGGGAAACCACAGATACGCAGTATTTT. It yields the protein CSVSGGETTDTQYF.

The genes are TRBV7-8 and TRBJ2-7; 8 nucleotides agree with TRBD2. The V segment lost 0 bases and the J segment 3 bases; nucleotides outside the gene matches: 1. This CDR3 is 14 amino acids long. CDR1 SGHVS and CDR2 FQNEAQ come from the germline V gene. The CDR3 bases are TGTGCCAGCAGCTTAGCACTAGCGGTCTACGAGCAGTACTTC. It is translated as CASSLALAVYEQYF.

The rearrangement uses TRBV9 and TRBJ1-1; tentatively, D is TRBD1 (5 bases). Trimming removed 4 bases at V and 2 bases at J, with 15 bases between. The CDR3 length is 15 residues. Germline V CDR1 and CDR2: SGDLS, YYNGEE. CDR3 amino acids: CASSPTPTANTEAFF. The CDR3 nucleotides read TGTGCCAGCAGCCCGACCCCGACAGCCAACACTGAAGCTTTCTTT.